What follows are 31 T cell receptor beta chains derived from one specimen sequenced in a study of blood T cell repertoires in COVID-19. Assay used: immunoSEQ multiplex PCR; TCRdb lists only in-frame clones, some missing. Altogether around 140,000 clones are present, 84% being singletons, with the ten largest covering approximately 18%. The sample consisted of peripheral blood. The receptors shown here come from an elderly woman with acute or convalescent COVID-19.

This chain joins TRBV5-1 and TRBJ1-2; 9 bases map to TRBD1. This CDR3 is built from 14 residues. The junction had 1 base not matched to a gene; V was cut back by 0 bases and J by 4 bases. Germline V gene lookup returns CDR1 SGHRS and CDR2 YFSETQ. The CDR3 here is CASSLGTGVYGYTF. The DNA of the CDR3 is TGCGCCAGCAGCTTGGGGACAGGGGTCTATGGCTACACCTTC.

The rearrangement uses TRBV7-2 and TRBJ2-7, with 9 bases lining up with TRBD2. Per the germline V gene, CDR1 is SGHTA and CDR2 is FQGNSA. The CDR3 is 14 residues long. V was pared by 5 bases and J by 5 bases, with 7 bases of the junction left unmatched. The CDR3 bases are TGTGCCAGCAGCACGGGACTAGCAATTCACGAGCAGTACTTC. Its translation is CASSTGLAIHEQYF.

The chain links TRBV9 to TRBJ1-2, with 8 nucleotides matching TRBD1. J lost 7 bases, V lost 2 bases, and 1 base had no gene match. CDR3 length: 12 residues. Germline V gene lookup returns CDR1 SGDLS and CDR2 YYNGEE. The CDR3 DNA reads as TGTGCCAGCAGCGTGACAGGGGTTGGCTACACCTTC. Translation gives CASSVTGVGYTF.

The chain combines TRBV14 with TRBJ2-1; 12 nucleotides agree with TRBD2. Germline V lookup: CDR1 SGHDN, CDR2 FVKESK. The CDR3 has 17 amino acids. Germline trimming cut 3 bases from V and 5 bases from J; bases unmatched to any gene: 8. CDR3 DNA: TGTGCCAGCAGCCATCTTCTACTAGCGGGGGGACACAATGAGCAGTTCTTC. This translates into CASSHLLLAGGHNEQFF.

This clone was seen more than once but under ten times. The chain is built from TRBV19 and TRBJ2-1; 9 nucleotides agree with TRBD2. V lost 6 bases and J lost 10; bases outside the gene matches: 13. Germline V gives CDR1 LNHDA, CDR2 SQIVND (reference sequence). CDR3 length equals 15 residues. For the CDR3, the DNA is TGTGCCAGTAGGGTTAGCGGGGGCCCGGTCGGAGAGCAGTTCTTC. As protein: CASRVSGGPVGEQFF.

This chain uses TRBV4-3 with TRBJ1-2; 12 nucleotides line up with TRBD1. Trimming at V came to 0 bases and at J to 3 bases, leaving 11 bases not matched to a gene. Germline CDR1 LGHNA, CDR2 YSLEER. This CDR3 is 19 amino acids long. The CDR3 spells CASSQESGTGGAGDYGYTF. In nucleotides, the CDR3 is TGCGCCAGCAGCCAAGAGTCGGGGACAGGGGGCGCTGGGGACTATGGCTACACCTTC.

This clone was detected only a few times. The rearrangement links TRBV7-8 to TRBJ2-7, with TRBD1 identical over 8 bases. The CDR3 spans 17 residues. V was pared by 1 base and J by 5 bases, with 13 bases of the junction left unmatched. The germline CDR1 and CDR2 sequences are SGHVS and FQNEAQ. The CDR3 DNA follows: TGTGCCAGCAGCTTAGGCCCTCAGGACAGGGTAGGTCACGAGCAGTACTTC. Translating it yields CASSLGPQDRVGHEQYF.

The chain joins TRBV5-6 to TRBJ1-2, with no clear D. The CDR3 is 13 amino acids. Germline values: CDR1 SGHDT, CDR2 YYEEEE. V shed 0 bases and J shed 7 bases, with 10 bases lying between them. The chain's CDR3 is CASSLVGDGGYTF. CDR3 DNA sequence: TGTGCCAGCAGCTTGGTCGGGGATGGTGGCTACACCTTC.

The J gene is TRBJ2-3, the V gene TRBV24-1; D may be TRBD1 (6 bases). Trimming cost V 5 bases and J 1 base, with 9 bases left between them. The germline gives CDR1 KGHDR, CDR2 SFDVKD. There are 14 residues in the CDR3. CDR3 loop: CATSGSGGTDTQYF. The CDR3 nucleotides are TGTGCCACCAGTGGGTCAGGGGGCACAGATACGCAGTATTTT.

The gene calls are TRBV7-4 and TRBJ2-5; 12 bases map to TRBD2. Germline lookup yields CDR1 SGHVT and CDR2 SQSDAQ. With V trimmed by 5 bases and J by 2 bases, 6 bases remained unmatched. CDR3 length equals 16 residues. The CDR3 sequence is CASSPRTSGKQETQYF. The CDR3 DNA sequence: TGTGCCAGCAGCCCCCGGACTAGCGGGAAGCAAGAGACCCAGTACTTC.

The chain combines TRBV5-1 with TRBJ2-3, with 14 bases matching TRBD2. This CDR3 has 15 amino acids. CDR1 is SGHRS, CDR2 YFSETQ, per germline. V lost 6 bases to trimming and J lost 6 bases; unmatched junction nucleotides: 6. Here the CDR3 DNA reads TGCGCCAGCAAGCTGGGACTAGCGGGAGCTGATACGCAGTATTTT. This codes for CASKLGLAGADTQYF.

The chain uses TRBV27 and TRBJ1-5; 8 bases are shared with TRBD1. CDR1 is MNHEY, CDR2 SMNVEV, per germline (reference sequence). The CDR3 is 15 amino acids. V lost 6 bases to trimming and J lost 3 bases; unmatched junction nucleotides: 7. CDR3 sequence reads: CASRRDRNPNQPQHF. CDR3 DNA: TGTGCCAGCAGGCGGGACAGGAATCCCAATCAGCCCCAGCATTTT.

The rearrangement joins TRBV3-1 (or the pseudogene TRBV3-2) to TRBJ2-3; TRBD1 agrees at 7 bases. V was clipped by 2 bases and J by 1 base; unmatched bases: 0. Germline CDR1 LGHDT, CDR2 YNNKEL (reference sequence). CDR3 length: 14 residues. The chain's CDR3 is CASSQRGRTDTQYF. Here the CDR3 DNA reads TGTGCCAGCAGCCAAAGGGGGCGCACAGATACGCAGTATTTT.

This chain joins TRBV29-1 and TRBJ2-3; D perhaps matches TRBD1 (5 bases). The germline V and J ends were trimmed by 4 bases and 6 bases, with 20 bases remaining between them. The CDR3 contains 15 residues. Germline V gene data show CDR1 as SQVTM and CDR2 as ANQGSEA. The CDR3 region is CSVVLQGLSSDTQYF. CDR3 sequence (DNA): TGCAGCGTTGTACTCCAGGGTCTCTCATCGGATACGCAGTATTTT.

This chain joins TRBV25-1 and TRBJ1-2; D gene uncertain. CDR1 MGHDK and CDR2 SYGVNS come from the germline V gene. The CDR3 runs 13 residues. V was shortened by 3 bases and J by 4 bases, with 9 bases between the two germline ends. The CDR3 reads CASSEAGGYGYTF. Here the CDR3 DNA reads TGTGCCAGCAGTGAGGCCGGAGGCTATGGCTACACCTTC.

This sequence joins TRBV7-2 and TRBJ2-5, with D unresolved. Germline CDR1 reads SGHTA; CDR2 reads FQGNSA. Trimming cost V 3 bases and J 1 base, with 18 bases left between them. The CDR3 totals 17 residues. The CDR3 sequence: CASSFGRGGLLQETQYF. The DNA of the CDR3 is TGTGCCAGCAGCTTCGGTCGAGGCGGCTTACTCCAAGAGACCCAGTACTTC.

This clone was seen a single time. The genes are TRBV5-1 and TRBJ2-1; TRBD2 is a possible D gene (5 bases). Trimming removed 5 bases from V and 4 bases from J, with 13 bases in between. The CDR3 sequence is 14 residues long. Per germline, CDR1 SGHRS and CDR2 YFSETQ. The CDR3 bases are TGCGCCAGCAGTCCTAGCCCCCAGTACAATGAGCAGTTCTTC. It encodes CASSPSPQYNEQFF.

This clone was picked up one time. The gene calls are TRBV2 and TRBJ2-3, with 7 bases fitting TRBD1. Germline loops: CDR1 SNHLY, CDR2 FYNNEI. The CDR3 has 17 residues. V trimming: 2 bases; J trimming: 2 bases; junction bases outside the gene matches: 10. The CDR3 region is CASSERGPTADTDTQYF. For the CDR3, the DNA is TGTGCCAGCAGTGAAAGGGGGCCGACAGCTGACACAGATACGCAGTATTTT.

CDR3 in DNA: TGTGCCAGCAGCAAGCGACTAGCGGGATTGAATGAGCAGTTCTTC. Protein: CASSKRLAGLNEQFF. This chain links TRBV14 with TRBJ2-1, with 11 positions matching TRBD2. With V trimmed by 5 bases and J by 7 bases, 7 bases remained unmatched. The CDR3 loop spans 15 amino acids. Germline values: CDR1 SGHDN, CDR2 FVKESK.

The rearrangement joins TRBV25-1 to TRBJ2-5; 7 bases match TRBD2. Per the germline V gene, CDR1 is MGHDK and CDR2 is SYGVNS. The length of the CDR3 is 15 residues. Trimming removed 0 bases from V and 1 base from J; junction bases left unmatched: 2. The CDR3 is CASSEYREGQETQYF. Here the CDR3 DNA reads TGTGCCAGCAGTGAATATAGGGAGGGCCAAGAGACCCAGTACTTC. The whole variable domain, filled in from reference TRBV25-1 and TRBJ2-5, reads EADIYQTPRYLVIGTGKKITLECSQTMGHDKMYWYQQDPGMELHLIHYSYGVNSTEKGDLSSESTVSRIRTEHFPLTLESARPSHTSQYLCASSEYREGQETQYFGPGTRLLVL.

V is TRBV4-3 and J is TRBJ1-2, with D perhaps matching TRBD1 (6 bases). CDR3 length: 15 amino acids. Germline V gene sequence: CDR1 LGHNA, CDR2 YSLEER. Trimming stripped 0 bases from V and 5 bases from J, with 13 bases between. CDR3 sequence reads: CASSQDPGAQYGYTF. The CDR3 nucleotides are TGCGCCAGCAGCCAAGATCCAGGGGCGCAGTATGGCTACACCTTC.

This clone came up a few times. The chain has TRBV13 and TRBJ1-1; 7 bases fit TRBD1. The V and J ends lost 5 bases and 5 bases, in that order; junction bases with no gene match: 11. This CDR3 spans 15 amino acids. Germline V gene lookup returns CDR1 PRHDT and CDR2 FYEKMQ (reference sequence). This chain's CDR3 is CASSPTTGPLTEAFF. The CDR3 bases are TGTGCCAGCAGCCCTACGACAGGGCCGCTTACTGAAGCTTTCTTT.

CDR3 residues: CASSSSLRGGSREQFF. Here the CDR3 DNA reads TGTGCCAGCAGTTCGAGCCTTAGGGGGGGGTCGAGGGAGCAGTTCTTC. V is TRBV6-2 or TRBV6-3 and J is TRBJ2-1, with D perhaps TRBD2 (7 bases). The CDR3 length is 16 residues. Deletions cut 4 bases from V and 10 bases from J, with 23 bases between. Per the germline V gene, CDR1 is MNHEY and CDR2 is SVGEGT.

This sequence joins TRBV6-2 or TRBV6-3 and TRBJ2-7, with TRBD1 identical over 9 bases. The germline gives CDR1 MNHEY, CDR2 SVGEGT. V was clipped by 4 bases and J by 0 bases; unmatched bases: 13. CDR3 size: 18 residues. CDR3 residues: CASSSGTGNGPSSYEQYF. DNA for the CDR3: TGTGCCAGCAGTTCCGGGACAGGGAACGGTCCCTCCTCCTACGAGCAGTACTTC.

The gene calls are TRBV7-8 and TRBJ1-1, with unresolved D. Germline V gene sequence: CDR1 SGHVS, CDR2 FQNEAQ. The germline V and J ends were trimmed by 4 bases and 2 bases, with 14 bases remaining between them. The CDR3 has 15 residues. CDR3 loop: CASSSPYRSNTEAFF. CDR3 DNA: TGTGCCAGCAGCTCACCCTACAGATCCAACACTGAAGCTTTCTTT.

The chain links TRBV10-1 to TRBJ2-5, with 10 bases aligning to TRBD2. CDR3 length: 17 amino acids. The V segment lost 3 bases and the J segment 3 bases; nucleotides outside the gene matches: 10. Germline V CDR1 and CDR2: WNHNN, SYGVQD (reference sequence). The CDR3 here is CASSESGVSGGKETQYF. The CDR3 coding sequence is TGCGCCAGCAGTGAATCCGGTGTTAGCGGGGGGAAAGAGACCCAGTACTTC.

This clone occurred once. The V call is TRBV7-9, the J call TRBJ2-1, with 7 positions matching TRBD2. This CDR3 is built from 15 residues. The V and J ends lost 2 bases and 7 bases, in that order; junction bases with no gene match: 8. The germline V gene encodes CDR1 SEHNR and CDR2 FQNEAQ (reference sequence). CDR3 bases: TGTGCCAGCAGCTTAATCGGTTTAGCGGGTAATGAGCAGTTCTTC. Translated, it gives CASSLIGLAGNEQFF.

This chain connects TRBV7-2 to TRBJ2-1; 12 positions match TRBD2. The CDR3 sequence is 16 residues long. V trimming: 6 bases; J trimming: 7 bases; junction bases outside the gene matches: 10. Germline assignment: CDR1 SGHTA and CDR2 FQGNSA. DNA for the CDR3: TGTGCCAGCAGTTCGTCTAGCGGGGGGGCCCGAAATGAGCAGTTCTTC. This encodes CASSSSSGGARNEQFF.

The rearrangement uses TRBV4-1 and TRBJ1-6; D possibly corresponds to TRBD1 (6 bases). CDR3 length equals 15 residues. V dropped 0 bases and J dropped 7 bases, with 10 bases sitting between them. Germline lookup yields CDR1 MGHRA and CDR2 YSYEKL. CDR3 DNA sequence: TGCGCCAGCAGCCAAGAGGGGACAAGAAATTCACCCCTCCACTTT. This sequence encodes CASSQEGTRNSPLHF.

This clone was detected a few times. The chain is built from TRBV2 and TRBJ2-2; TRBD1 matches at 9 bases. From germline, CDR1 is SNHLY and CDR2 FYNNEI. Trimming cost V 8 bases and J 5 bases; bases outside gene matches: 6. The CDR3 is 14 residues long. The CDR3 sequence: CASAGQGGTGELFF. The CDR3 DNA reads TGTGCCAGCGCGGGACAGGGAGGTACCGGGGAGCTGTTTTTT.

The chain recombines TRBV10-1 with TRBJ1-2; D uncertain. The CDR3 is 14 residues long. The V and J ends lost 2 bases and 5 bases respectively, with 12 bases between them. Germline V gene sequence: CDR1 WNHNN, CDR2 SYGVQD (reference sequence). CDR3 nucleotide sequence: TGCGCCAGCAGTGAGGTCACTGTGTTTTATGGCTACACCTTC. Its translation: CASSEVTVFYGYTF.